The 27 T cell receptor beta chains below were found in one sample sequenced in a study of T-cell reconstitution after alpha-beta-depleted transplantation in children (dated by TCRdb to the mid-2010s). The library was generated by PCR. The listed sequencing device is Illumina HiSeq 2500. TCR libraries were prepared with molecular barcoding, using unique molecular identifiers to normalize TCRbeta repertoire quantification. TCRdb reworked the public reads: Q25 trimming with fastp, MiXCR clone assembly, productive beta chains retained. Each CDR3 protein appears once, grouped with its most common genes and DNA. The sample profile shows some 490,000 distinct CDR3 sequences; under 15% of them were found once. Together, the top ten hold more than 5.5% of the sample. The sequencing used PBMCs from the stem cell graft donor, collected from the stem cell graft. Source of these receptors: a human donor who donated a stem cell graft to a child with combined immunodeficiency.

In this sample, this clonotype turned up a few times. The V gene is TRBV7-2, the J gene TRBJ2-3; TRBD1 matches at 8 bases. CDR3 length: 14 amino acids. Germline V CDR1 and CDR2: SGHTA, FQGNSA. V gave up 5 bases and J gave up 4 bases; unmatched junction bases: 5. This CDR3 reads CASSPDRVPDTQYF. As DNA, the CDR3 is TGTGCCAGCAGCCCGGACAGGGTCCCAGATACGCAGTATTTT.

The J gene is TRBJ2-5, the V gene TRBV7-3; no reliable D call. Looked up from germline, CDR1 is SGHTA and CDR2 is FQGTGA. The CDR3 is 15 amino acids. Trimming took off 1 base at V and 3 bases at J, with 12 bases between the two ends. CDR3 coding DNA: TGTGCCAGCAGCTTAATTCCGGCTAGTAAAGAGACCCAGTACTTC. Protein product: CASSLIPASKETQYF.

V and J are TRBV5-1 and TRBJ2-5, with D perhaps TRBD2 (7 bases). V was pared by 7 bases and J by 5 bases, with 21 bases between. The CDR3 covers 15 residues. Germline CDR1 is SGHRS and CDR2 is YFSETQ. The CDR3 DNA reads as TGCGCCAGCTGTTCTGGAGGGGGGAGGGCTGAGACCCAGTACTTC. Protein sequence: CASCSGGGRAETQYF.

This clonotype was counted only a few times. The chain has TRBV7-6 and TRBJ2-1; 7 bases are a match to TRBD2. Looked up from germline, CDR1 is SGHVS and CDR2 is FNYEAQ. The CDR3 is 14 amino acids. V trimming: 5 bases; J trimming: 9 bases; junction bases outside the gene matches: 10. Here the CDR3 reads CASSPTGLPVEQFF. CDR3 sequence (DNA): TGTGCCAGCAGCCCTACGGGACTACCCGTTGAGCAGTTCTTC.

V gene TRBV28 combines with J gene TRBJ1-6; D is uncertain. Trimming removed 11 bases at V and 0 bases at J, with 14 bases between. This CDR3 has 15 residues. Germline V gene data show CDR1 as MDHEN and CDR2 as SYDVKM. This CDR3 reads CAATAEASYNSPLHF. The CDR3 nucleotides are TGTGCCGCAACCGCAGAAGCCTCCTATAATTCACCCCTCCACTTT.

The chain links TRBV12-3 or TRBV12-4 to TRBJ2-1; unclear D gene. V was clipped by 7 bases and J by 0 bases, with 13 bases between them. This CDR3 is built from 15 residues. As DNA, the CDR3 is TGTGCCAGCATCGTAGCCAAGAGCTCCTACAATGAGCAGTTCTTC. The encoded protein is CASIVAKSSYNEQFF.

The V and J genes are TRBV5-1 and TRBJ1-2; 8 bases fit TRBD1. V dropped 7 bases and J dropped 4; count of bases not matched to a gene: 12. The length of the CDR3 is 15 residues. Germline lookup yields CDR1 SGHRS and CDR2 YFSETQ. For the CDR3, the DNA is TGCGCCAGCGAGCCGGCTAGGACAGGGCTCTATGGCTACACCTTC. Translating gives CASEPARTGLYGYTF.

This clonotype was counted once. The chain joins TRBV4-1 to TRBJ2-5, with a possible D match to TRBD2 (7 bases). The CDR3 covers 15 residues. The V and J ends lost 3 bases and 5 bases respectively, with 16 bases between them. Germline-derived CDR1 and CDR2 are MGHRA and YSYEKL. CDR3 coding DNA: TGCGCCAGCAGCCACCTGGGGGGGCCAGGGGAGACCCAGTACTTC. As protein: CASSHLGGPGETQYF.

This clonotype has just a few counts. The CDR3 nucleotides are TGTGCCAGCAGCTTAGGGCAGAATGATTATGGCTACACCTTC. Translated, it gives CASSLGQNDYGYTF. The chain has TRBV5-6 and TRBJ1-2; D remains ambiguous. The CDR3 consists of 14 residues. Per germline, CDR1 SGHDT and CDR2 YYEEEE. Trimming pared 2 bases from V and 5 bases from J, leaving 13 bases between.

The genes are TRBV27 and TRBJ2-2; D not certain. The CDR3 loop spans 15 amino acids. CDR1 is MNHEY and CDR2 is SMNVEV in the germline V gene (reference sequence). Trimming pared 3 bases from V and 6 bases from J, leaving 14 bases between. The CDR3 sequence is CASSFSLGFAGELFF. The CDR3 region has the DNA TGTGCCAGCAGTTTTAGCTTAGGCTTTGCCGGGGAGCTGTTTTTT.

This rearrangement joins TRBV2 to TRBJ1-4, with D maybe TRBD1 (6 bases). Germline CDR1 SNHLY, CDR2 FYNNEI. Deletions cut 5 bases from V and 2 bases from J, with 15 bases between. This CDR3 is built from 16 residues. As DNA, the CDR3 is TGTGCCAGCAGTATTAACAGGGTGGGGACTAATGAAAAACTGTTTTTT. Its translation: CASSINRVGTNEKLFF.

The V gene is TRBV20-1, the J gene TRBJ2-7, with 9 bases identical to TRBD1. From germline, CDR1 is DFQATT and CDR2 SNEGSKA (reference sequence). This CDR3 comprises 18 residues. V lost 6 bases and J lost 3; bases outside the gene matches: 21. The CDR3 region is CSARPGTGRYVPHYEQYF. The CDR3 DNA follows: TGCAGTGCCCGACCCGGGACAGGGCGGTATGTGCCTCACTACGAGCAGTACTTC.

This clonotype appeared a few times. CDR3 nucleotides: TGTGCCAGCAGTTCCCGGACAGGTCAGGCCTACAATGAGCAGTTCTTC. It yields the protein CASSSRTGQAYNEQFF. V and J are TRBV13 and TRBJ2-1, with TRBD1 matching over 7 bases. The CDR3 has 16 residues. In germline, CDR1 is PRHDT, CDR2 FYEKMQ (reference sequence). Trimming at V came to 6 bases and at J to 2 bases, leaving 10 bases not matched to a gene.

The table lists this clonotype with a few counts. The chain employs TRBV5-1 and TRBJ2-7, with D hard to call. V lost 0 bases, J lost 2 bases, and 6 bases lay in between. Germline CDR1 and CDR2: SGHRS and YFSETQ. This CDR3 has 13 residues. Written as DNA, the CDR3 is TGCGCCAGCAGCTTGGTTGGCCCCTACGAGCAGTACTTC. Protein: CASSLVGPYEQYF.

This clonotype was counted many times. This chain links TRBV28 with TRBJ2-1; TRBD1 aligns across 10 bases. The length of the CDR3 is 15 residues. Per the germline V gene, CDR1 is MDHEN and CDR2 is SYDVKM. The V segment lost 3 bases and the J segment 3 bases; nucleotides outside the gene matches: 2. CDR3: CASSFGTGDYNEQFF. CDR3 sequence (DNA): TGTGCCAGCAGTTTTGGGACAGGGGACTACAATGAGCAGTTCTTC.

The gene calls are TRBV19 and TRBJ2-7, with D perhaps matching TRBD2 (6 bases). The V end lost 3 bases, the J end lost 3 bases, and 12 bases lay between the germline ends. The germline CDR1 and CDR2 sequences are LNHDA and SQIVND (reference sequence). The CDR3 loop spans 14 amino acids. CDR3 coding DNA: TGTGCCAGTAGTATTAGCCCGGGACTCTACGAGCAGTACTTC. It encodes CASSISPGLYEQYF.

This clonotype showed up many times. This chain's CDR3 is CASSLGGRGTDTQYF. In DNA form, the CDR3 reads TGTGCCAGCAGCTTAGGGGGCCGGGGAACAGATACGCAGTATTTT. The chain couples TRBV11-3 to TRBJ2-3; D is possibly TRBD1 or TRBD2 (5 bases each). The germline V gene encodes CDR1 SGHNT and CDR2 YENEEA. The CDR3 loop spans 15 amino acids. Trimming shortened V by 1 base and J by 3 bases, and 11 bases separated the two germline ends.

This clonotype came up many times. The chain has TRBV9 and TRBJ2-1; TRBD1 aligns across 9 bases. CDR3 size: 16 residues. Germline trimming cut 3 bases from V and 6 bases from J; bases unmatched to any gene: 10. The germline CDR1 and CDR2 sequences are SGDLS and YYNGEE. The chain's CDR3 is CASSDRGGTGSNEQFF. In nucleotides, the CDR3 is TGTGCCAGCAGCGACCGAGGGGGGACAGGGAGCAATGAGCAGTTCTTC.

The chain joins TRBV19 to TRBJ2-1; tentative D call: TRBD1 (5 bases). The germline V and J ends were trimmed by 9 bases and 7 bases, with 19 bases remaining between them. Germline V CDR1 and CDR2: LNHDA, SQIVND (reference sequence). The CDR3 consists of 14 residues. In DNA, the CDR3 is TGTGCCAGCCGGACATCCGACGGGCTTAATGAGCAGTTCTTC. Encoded protein: CASRTSDGLNEQFF.

As regards this clonotype: Here the CDR3 omits its conserved ending phenylalanine or tryptophan, so a read error is the likely source. V gene TRBV5-1 combines with J gene TRBJ1-2, with 7 positions matching TRBD1. In germline, CDR1 is SGHRS, CDR2 YFSETQ. V lost 4 bases and J lost 4; bases outside the gene matches: 7. There are 14 residues in the CDR3. The CDR3 region is CASSVDRARYGYTY. The CDR3, as DNA: TGCGCCAGCAGCGTAGACAGGGCCCGCTATGGCTACACCTAC.

This chain joins TRBV6-2 or TRBV6-3 and TRBJ1-1; 7 nucleotides match TRBD1. Germline CDR1 reads MNHEY; CDR2 reads SVGEGT. CDR3 length: 12 residues. The junction had 10 bases not matched to a gene; V was cut back by 6 bases and J by 12 bases. CDR3 sequence: CASRPRDRRSFF. The CDR3 bases are TGTGCCAGCAGGCCCCGGGACAGAAGATCTTTCTTT.

This clonotype showed up just a few times. The chain uses TRBV6-2 or TRBV6-3 and TRBJ1-1; D not resolved. Germline-derived CDR1 and CDR2 are MNHEY and SVGEGT. V was cut by 3 bases and J by 5 bases, with 10 bases left in between. The CDR3 has 13 amino acids. In nucleotides, the CDR3 is TGTGCCAGCAGTTATGAGGGATGGACTGAAGCTTTCTTT. Its translation: CASSYEGWTEAFF.

This clonotype has a count of ten or more. The V call is TRBV5-6, the J call TRBJ2-1; 10 nucleotides match TRBD2. J was trimmed by 6 bases and V by 1 base; bases with no gene match: 4. The CDR3 has 15 residues. Germline V gives CDR1 SGHDT, CDR2 YYEEEE. The chain's CDR3 is CASSLLAGGFNEQFF. The CDR3 region has the DNA TGTGCCAGCAGCTTGTTAGCGGGAGGCTTCAATGAGCAGTTCTTC.

V usage is TRBV11-1 and J usage is TRBJ2-2; TRBD1 agrees at 9 bases. The V and J ends lost 5 bases and 0 bases, in that order; junction bases with no gene match: 19. Looked up from germline, CDR1 is SGHAT and CDR2 is FQDESV (reference sequence). This CDR3 is built from 21 residues. CDR3 coding DNA: TGTGCCAGCAGCCGGCTTTGGGGGGGACAGGGCCTCTTCGCGAACACCGGGGAGCTGTTTTTT. Encoded protein: CASSRLWGGQGLFANTGELFF.

This sequence joins TRBV15 and TRBJ2-1; 12 bases match TRBD2. This CDR3 spans 20 amino acids. Germline loops: CDR1 LNHNV, CDR2 YYDKDF (reference sequence). J gave up 6 bases and V 0 bases, and 15 bases lay outside the gene matches. CDR3 in amino acids: CATSRDLSFEGTSGFNEQFF. The CDR3 DNA is TGTGCCACCAGCAGAGATTTGTCTTTTGAAGGGACTAGCGGGTTCAATGAGCAGTTCTTC.

Ten or more counts support this clonotype. V is TRBV28 and J is TRBJ2-5, with TRBD2 identical over 9 bases. This CDR3 is built from 15 residues. Germline loops: CDR1 MDHEN, CDR2 SYDVKM. V shed 6 bases and J 5 bases; nucleotides not matched to a gene: 10. The DNA for the CDR3 is TGTGCCAGCAGACCTCCGCGGGGACTAGCTGAGACCCAGTACTTC. It encodes CASRPPRGLAETQYF.

A note on this clonotype: This CDR3 is missing its conserved last phenylalanine or tryptophan, likely due to a read error. V usage is TRBV10-3 and J usage is TRBJ2-7, with 9 bases aligning to TRBD1. With 2 bases clipped from V and 3 bases from J, the junction kept 5 bases outside the gene matches. This CDR3 spans 15 amino acids. CDR1 is ENHRY and CDR2 is SYGVKD in the germline V gene. In DNA form, the CDR3 reads TGTGCCATCAGTGAGCCTCGACAGGGGGTCTACGAGCAGTACCTC. Encoded protein: CAISEPRQGVYEQYL.